The 17 T cell receptor beta chains below were found in one sample sequenced in a study of control samples from healthy donors and cancer patients. The assay was immunoSEQ multiplex PCR, and TCRdb's table has in-frame clones only and misses some. The top ten clones hold roughly 5.5% of a sample with some 71,000 clones, roughly nine tenths of them seen once. The sequencing sample was made of PBMCs. The receptors derive from a man aged 55 to 69 with colorectal cancer.

This clone was recorded once. The chain employs TRBV5-1 and TRBJ2-5; D gene uncertain. Germline V gene sequence: CDR1 SGHRS, CDR2 YFSETQ. The V end lost 7 bases, the J end lost 2 bases, and 12 bases lay between the germline ends. The CDR3 runs to 13 residues. The CDR3 is CASGPYDQETQYF. As DNA, the CDR3 is TGCGCCAGCGGACCTTACGATCAAGAGACCCAGTACTTC. The whole variable domain, filled in from reference TRBV5-1 and TRBJ2-5, reads KAGVTQTPRYLIKTRGQQVTLSCSPISGHRSVSWYQQTPGQGLQFLFEYFSETQRNKGNFPGRFSGRQFSNSRSEMNVSTLELGDSALYLCASGPYDQETQYFGPGTRLLVL.

This clone was counted only a few times. The J gene is TRBJ1-5, the V gene TRBV7-9, with 7 bases fitting TRBD1. Germline trimming cut 1 base from V and 4 bases from J; bases unmatched to any gene: 10. Per the germline V gene, CDR1 is SEHNR and CDR2 is FQNEAQ (reference sequence). The CDR3 is 17 amino acids. The chain's CDR3 is CASSLELGGSSNQPQHF. CDR3 bases: TGTGCCAGCAGCTTAGAATTAGGGGGCTCCTCTAATCAGCCCCAGCATTTT.

The rearrangement joins TRBV7-9 to TRBJ2-2; D is possibly TRBD1 (6 bases). Per the germline V gene, CDR1 is SEHNR and CDR2 is FQNEAQ (reference sequence). The CDR3 runs to 17 residues. Trimming shortened V by 0 bases and J by 5 bases, and 16 bases separated the two germline ends. The CDR3 nucleotides read TGTGCCAGCAGCTTAGCGTTAAACACAGGGAGAACCGGGGAGCTGTTTTTT. This encodes CASSLALNTGRTGELFF.

This clone was counted a single time. The gene calls are TRBV2 and TRBJ2-3; 8 bases fit TRBD1. Germline lookup yields CDR1 SNHLY and CDR2 FYNNEI. The J segment lost 2 bases and the V segment lost 11 bases, leaving 9 bases of the junction unmatched. The CDR3 contains 14 residues. The CDR3 protein is CAGGQGAITDTQYF. The CDR3 DNA follows: TGTGCCGGGGGTCAGGGGGCTATCACAGATACGCAGTATTTT.

V and J are TRBV7-6 and TRBJ1-4, with TRBD1 identical over 8 bases. The CDR3 sequence is 15 residues long. Germline loops: CDR1 SGHVS, CDR2 FNYEAQ. Trimming cost V 5 bases and J 8 bases; bases outside gene matches: 10. This CDR3 is CASSASPDRAEKLFF. CDR3 DNA: TGTGCCAGCAGCGCGAGCCCGGACAGGGCCGAAAAACTGTTTTTT.

This clone occurred a few times. This chain joins TRBV4-1 and TRBJ2-7; D ambiguous. CDR1 MGHRA and CDR2 YSYEKL come from the germline V gene. This CDR3 comprises 13 residues. Trimming took 0 bases from V and 7 from J, leaving 10 bases between them. CDR3 DNA: TGCGCCAGCAGCCAAGATCTACTGGGGGAGCAGTACTTC. It specifies CASSQDLLGEQYF.

Here the CDR3 reads CASSFDSRTSPLHF. CDR3 nucleotide sequence: TGTGCCAGCAGTTTTGACAGCCGTACTTCACCCCTCCACTTT. This chain uses TRBV6-5 with TRBJ1-6; a weak D match, TRBD1 (5 bases). Germline CDR1 reads MNHEY; CDR2 reads SVGAGI. The length of the CDR3 is 14 residues. V was trimmed by 4 bases and J by 9 bases, leaving 13 bases between them.

The chain is built from TRBV27 and TRBJ2-7; 9 bases are shared with TRBD1. Germline CDR1 and CDR2: MNHEY and SMNVEV (reference sequence). The CDR3 totals 16 residues. V was pared by 5 bases and J by 4 bases, with 12 bases of the junction left unmatched. For the CDR3, the DNA is TGTGCCAGCAGTCCCCGGACAGGGGCCTTTATGTACGAGCAGTACTTC. Its translation: CASSPRTGAFMYEQYF.

V gene TRBV14 combines with J gene TRBJ1-1; TRBD1 might be the D (6 bases). The CDR3 totals 15 residues. Germline lookup yields CDR1 SGHDN and CDR2 FVKESK. The V end was cut by 4 bases, the J end by 0 bases, with 12 bases between. The CDR3 DNA follows: TGTGCCAGCAGCCCCTTGAGGGGGATGAACACTGAAGCTTTCTTT. As protein: CASSPLRGMNTEAFF. The whole variable domain, remainder taken from reference TRBV14 and TRBJ1-1, is EAGVTQFPSHSVIEKGQTVTLRCDPISGHDNLYWYRRVMGKEIKFLLHFVKESKQDESGMPNNRFLAERTGGTYSTLKVQPAELEDSGVYFCASSPLRGMNTEAFFGQGTRLTVV.

This chain joins TRBV30 and TRBJ2-5; 8 nucleotides line up with TRBD1. There are 13 residues in the CDR3. In germline, CDR1 is GTSNPN, CDR2 SVGIG (reference sequence). The trim removed 6 bases at V and 5 bases at J, leaving 8 bases unmatched. The DNA of the CDR3 is TGTGCCTGCACAGCCAGGGGGCTGGAGACCCAGTACTTC. Translation: CACTARGLETQYF.

The rearrangement joins TRBV10-3 to TRBJ2-7, with 9 bases fitting TRBD1. Germline-derived CDR1 and CDR2 are ENHRY and SYGVKD. V dropped 8 bases and J dropped 5; count of bases not matched to a gene: 13. The CDR3 runs 15 residues. The CDR3 DNA reads as TGTGCCATCGGTGGATCGGGACAGGGATACGACGAGCAGTACTTC. Translation gives CAIGGSGQGYDEQYF.

V and J are TRBV5-1 and TRBJ1-3; maybe TRBD1 (6 bases). Germline V lookup: CDR1 SGHRS, CDR2 YFSETQ. Trimming took 1 base from V and 0 from J, leaving 8 bases between them. The CDR3 is made up of 15 amino acids. The DNA for the CDR3 is TGCGCCAGCAGCTTGCCGGGGGCCTCTGGAAACACCATATATTTT. It specifies CASSLPGASGNTIYF.

The chain couples TRBV5-1 to TRBJ2-2; TRBD2 matches 11 bases. The germline gives CDR1 SGHRS, CDR2 YFSETQ. Unmatched junction bases numbered 5, after V lost 4 bases and J lost 6 bases. The CDR3 has 15 amino acids. CDR3 sequence reads: CASSQSTSGAGELFF. The CDR3 DNA sequence: TGCGCCAGCAGCCAATCGACTAGCGGGGCCGGGGAGCTGTTTTTT. The full variable domain, its missing parts supplied by reference TRBV5-1 and TRBJ2-2, is KAGVTQTPRYLIKTRGQQVTLSCSPISGHRSVSWYQQTPGQGLQFLFEYFSETQRNKGNFPGRFSGRQFSNSRSEMNVSTLELGDSALYLCASSQSTSGAGELFFGEGSRLTVL.

The V and J genes are TRBV28 and TRBJ2-2; no reliable D call. Germline-derived CDR1 and CDR2 are MDHEN and SYDVKM. V was trimmed by 3 bases and J by 2 bases, leaving 7 bases between them. This CDR3 spans 14 amino acids. The CDR3 nucleotides are TGTGCCAGCAGTTTTTTCGGAAACACCGGGGAGCTGTTTTTT. Translating it yields CASSFFGNTGELFF.

The chain uses TRBV6-2 or TRBV6-3 and TRBJ2-7; the D gene could be TRBD1 or TRBD2 (6 bases each). The V and J ends lost 3 bases and 3 bases respectively, with 15 bases between them. CDR3 length: 15 residues. In germline, CDR1 is MNHEY, CDR2 SVGEGT. The CDR3 is CASSYLGGRNYEQYF. CDR3 coding DNA: TGTGCCAGCAGTTATTTGGGGGGCCGAAACTACGAGCAGTACTTC.

Only one count was recorded for this clone. The chain carries TRBV7-9 and TRBJ1-6, with 11 bases that match TRBD1. From germline, CDR1 is SEHNR and CDR2 FQNEAQ (reference sequence). V lost 7 bases and J lost 9; bases outside the gene matches: 2. This CDR3 is 13 amino acids long. Written as DNA, the CDR3 is TGTGCCAGCACTGGACAGGGGGCTTCACCCCTCCACTTT. It codes for CASTGQGASPLHF. The variable domain in full, with the rest retrieved from reference TRBV7-9 and TRBJ1-6, is DTGVSQNPRHKITKRGQNVTFRCDPISEHNRLYWYRQTLGQGPEFLTYFQNEAQLEKSRLLSDRFSAERPKGSFSTLEIQRTEQGDSAMYLCASTGQGASPLHFGNGTRLTVT.

The V call is TRBV9, the J call TRBJ2-7; D is unclear. Trimming pared 0 bases from V and 0 bases from J, leaving 10 bases between. CDR1 SGDLS and CDR2 YYNGEE come from the germline V gene. This CDR3 has 15 amino acids. CDR3 sequence: CASSVGQATSYEQYF. The CDR3 DNA reads TGTGCCAGCAGCGTAGGGCAGGCTACCTCCTACGAGCAGTACTTC.